One sample yielded the 18 T cell receptor beta chains listed below, sequenced in a study of cytomegalovirus exposure and HLA in healthy donors. Amplification used 60 Vbeta primers and 13 Jbeta primers. Clones were sequenced by immunoSEQ multiplex PCR, and TCRdb holds only the in-frame ones, with some missing. The table records about 200,000 clones, 70% to 80% of them present only once. The specimen sequenced was PBMCs. The receptors here all came from a male donor in good health and CMV-seropositive.

CDR3 sequence reads: CASSLQVLQNTEAFF. CDR3 coding DNA: TGCGCCAGCAGCTTGCAGGTGCTCCAGAACACTGAAGCTTTCTTT. This rearrangement joins TRBV5-1 to TRBJ1-1, with D hard to call. The CDR3 has 15 amino acids. V was clipped by 1 base and J by 1 base, with 11 bases between them. In germline, CDR1 is SGHRS, CDR2 YFSETQ.

The genes are TRBV7-2 and TRBJ2-2; the D is unclear. V gave up 5 bases and J gave up 4 bases, with 8 bases separating them. Germline CDR1 SGHTA, CDR2 FQGNSA. The CDR3 length is 13 residues. CDR3 residues: CASSPEPTGELFF. The CDR3 DNA reads as TGTGCCAGCAGCCCGGAGCCCACCGGGGAGCTGTTTTTT.

This chain joins TRBV7-9 and TRBJ2-7; possibly TRBD1 for D (6 bases). CDR1 and CDR2 (germline): SEHNR, FQNEAQ (reference sequence). The CDR3 is 16 residues long. V lost 5 bases and J lost 0, with 17 bases in between. For the CDR3, the DNA is TGTGCCAGCAGCCTACTGGGACACCAGAGCTCCTACGAGCAGTACTTC. The encoded protein is CASSLLGHQSSYEQYF.

This clone came up once. The V gene is TRBV5-1, the J gene TRBJ1-1; possible D gene TRBD1, 6 bases. The CDR3 has 15 residues. Germline V gene lookup returns CDR1 SGHRS and CDR2 YFSETQ. Trimming cost V 4 bases and J 3 bases, with 16 bases left between them. Here the CDR3 reads CASSTGSMGDTEAFF. In nucleotides, the CDR3 is TGCGCCAGCAGCACAGGGTCCATGGGGGACACTGAAGCTTTCTTT.

The rearrangement uses TRBV10-3 and TRBJ2-7; possible D gene TRBD2, 8 bases. The germline V and J ends were trimmed by 10 bases and 7 bases, with 20 bases remaining between them. CDR1 and CDR2 from the germline V gene are ENHRY and SYGVKD. The CDR3 totals 13 residues. CDR3 sequence reads: CATGGAGGGEQYF. Written as DNA, the CDR3 is TGTGCCACCGGGGGGGCAGGGGGAGGGGAGCAGTACTTC.

The V and J genes are TRBV2 and TRBJ2-7, with TRBD2 matching over 13 bases. Germline trimming cut 7 bases from V and 2 bases from J; bases unmatched to any gene: 8. Germline CDR1 and CDR2: SNHLY and FYNNEI. There are 16 residues in the CDR3. The CDR3 loop is CASTLRGLAGPYEQYF. The DNA of the CDR3 is TGTGCCAGCACTCTCAGGGGACTAGCGGGGCCCTACGAGCAGTACTTC.

The gene calls are TRBV7-8 and TRBJ2-1; TRBD1 matches at 9 bases. The CDR3 consists of 17 residues. Germline loops: CDR1 SGHVS, CDR2 FQNEAQ. Trimming at V came to 1 base and at J to 10 bases, leaving 14 bases not matched to a gene. CDR3 in amino acids: CASSLGVVRGQGREQFF. CDR3 DNA sequence: TGTGCCAGCAGCTTAGGGGTCGTTCGGGGACAGGGACGGGAGCAGTTCTTC. Drawing the rest from reference TRBV7-8 and TRBJ2-1, the complete variable domain is GAGVSQSPRYKVAKRGQDVALRCDPISGHVSLFWYQQALGQGPEFLTYFQNEAQLDKSGLPSDRFFAERPEGSVSTLKIQRTQQEDSAVYLCASSLGVVRGQGREQFFGPGTRLTVL.

J is TRBJ2-2 and V is TRBV5-1; D possibly corresponds to TRBD1 (5 bases). V lost 5 bases to trimming and J lost 2 bases, with 7 bases between them. Germline loops: CDR1 SGHRS, CDR2 YFSETQ. The CDR3 is made up of 13 amino acids. The CDR3 DNA sequence: TGCGCCAGCAGAGGGGTCAACACCGGGGAGCTGTTTTTT. Encoded protein: CASRGVNTGELFF. Based on the CDR3 plus reference TRBV5-1 and TRBJ2-2, the full variable domain is KAGVTQTPRYLIKTRGQQVTLSCSPISGHRSVSWYQQTPGQGLQFLFEYFSETQRNKGNFPGRFSGRQFSNSRSEMNVSTLELGDSALYLCASRGVNTGELFFGEGSRLTVL.

The chain is built from TRBV7-3 and TRBJ2-1; D is uncertain. Trimming cost V 4 bases and J 8 bases, with 15 bases left between them. Per the germline V gene, CDR1 is SGHTA and CDR2 is FQGTGA. CDR3 length equals 14 residues. The CDR3 here is CASSYDSTIDEQFF. CDR3 sequence (DNA): TGTGCCAGCAGCTATGACTCGACGATCGATGAGCAGTTCTTC.

V gene TRBV7-2 combines with J gene TRBJ1-2; D call uncertain. Germline values: CDR1 SGHTA, CDR2 FQGNSA. This CDR3 is built from 14 residues. Trimming took 1 base from V and 4 from J, leaving 10 bases between them. In DNA form, the CDR3 reads TGTGCCAGCAGCTTAGGAACCAGTTTCTATGGCTACACCTTC. Encoded protein: CASSLGTSFYGYTF.

This chain links TRBV29-1 with TRBJ1-1; a possible D gene is TRBD1 (6 bases). CDR1 and CDR2 (germline): SQVTM, ANQGSEA. V lost 7 bases, J lost 2 bases, and 17 bases lay in between. The length of the CDR3 is 14 residues. This CDR3 is CSDTHRVGNTEAFF. The CDR3, as DNA: TGCAGCGATACTCACAGGGTAGGTAACACTGAAGCTTTCTTT.

The rearrangement joins TRBV2 to TRBJ2-1; D gene uncertain. Trimming removed 6 bases from V and 10 bases from J, with 10 bases in between. This CDR3 is 11 amino acids long. Germline lookup yields CDR1 SNHLY and CDR2 FYNNEI. CDR3 in amino acids: CASSAVREQFF. Written as DNA, the CDR3 is TGTGCCAGCAGCGCGGTGCGGGAGCAGTTCTTC.

Regarding this clone: Other DNA sequences in the sample encode the same CDR3. The chain recombines TRBV5-1 with TRBJ1-1; a possible D gene is TRBD1 (5 bases). CDR3 size: 14 residues. V shed 0 bases and J shed 4 bases, with 10 bases lying between them. In germline, CDR1 is SGHRS, CDR2 YFSETQ. The CDR3 region is CASSLDGGGTEAFF. CDR3 DNA: TGCGCCAGCAGCTTGGATGGGGGGGGCACTGAAGCTTTCTTT.

The CDR3 region has the DNA TGTGCCAGCAGCGGAGCCCTCGAGCGGGTGTACAATGAGCAGTTCTTC. Amino acid sequence: CASSGALERVYNEQFF. The chain links TRBV9 to TRBJ2-1; D is possibly TRBD2 (6 bases). The CDR3 spans 16 residues. Trimming stripped 3 bases from V and 4 bases from J, with 17 bases between. From germline, CDR1 is SGDLS and CDR2 YYNGEE.

The chain joins TRBV4-2 to TRBJ2-1, with 16 bases matching TRBD2. Germline V gives CDR1 LGHNA, CDR2 YNFKEQ. This CDR3 spans 19 amino acids. J was trimmed by 7 bases and V by 2 bases; bases with no gene match: 11. This CDR3 reads CASSQPGTSGRALGNEQFF. The CDR3 DNA follows: TGTGCCAGCAGCCAACCCGGGACTAGCGGGAGGGCCCTCGGGAATGAGCAGTTCTTC.

This clone has only a few counts. J is TRBJ1-1 and V is TRBV20-1, with unresolved D. The CDR3 spans 10 residues. The germline gives CDR1 DFQATT, CDR2 SNEGSKA (reference sequence). The V end lost 8 bases, the J end lost 5 bases, and 9 bases lay between the germline ends. CDR3 loop: CSTRRTEAFF. The CDR3 DNA reads TGCAGTACACGGAGGACTGAAGCTTTCTTT.

The rearrangement links TRBV27 to TRBJ2-7; D might be TRBD2 (6 bases). The CDR3 runs to 13 residues. Trimming shortened V by 5 bases and J by 3 bases, and 11 bases separated the two germline ends. CDR1 and CDR2 (germline): MNHEY, SMNVEV (reference sequence). The CDR3 here is CASSRGNLYEQYF. The CDR3, as DNA: TGTGCCAGCAGTCGGGGGAACCTCTACGAGCAGTACTTC.

This chain links TRBV7-6 with TRBJ2-3, with D perhaps matching TRBD2 (6 bases). CDR1 and CDR2 (germline): SGHVS, FNYEAQ. The V end was cut by 3 bases, the J end by 4 bases, with 17 bases between. The CDR3 length is 16 residues. The CDR3 region is CASSLAPGGAADTQYF. The DNA for the CDR3 is TGTGCCAGCAGCTTGGCCCCGGGCGGGGCGGCAGATACGCAGTATTTT.